This TCR beta chain is from a study of blood T cell repertoires in COVID-19. The overall study: Researchers got acute and convalescent COVID-19 samples from the United States, Italy and Spain.

In the original processing: Reference gene primers were amplified, and this amplification served to estimate nucleated cell counts. Libraries were prepared by immunoSEQ multiplex PCR; TCRdb keeps only in-frame clonotypes and omits some of them. V, J and clone size are taken as reported in that table, and D and trimming were inferred from the DNA itself. The sample includes tens of thousands of clones, roughly 88% of them seen just once. This CDR3 region has 12 residues. Germline CDR1 LNHDA, CDR2 SQIVND (reference sequence). V gave up 6 bases and J gave up 4 bases, with 7 bases separating them. The TCR comes from a man between 65 and 85 years old in a cohort sampled during active COVID-19. This sequence joins TRBV19 and TRBJ1-5; D is ambiguous. The sequenced material came from peripheral blood. In DNA form, the CDR3 reads TGTGCCAGTAGCAGAGGGAATCAGCCCCAGCATTTT. Translating it yields CASSRGNQPQHF.